This note documents a single TCR beta chain sequence. These data originate in a study of blood T cell repertoires in COVID-19. Using immunoSEQ multiplex PCR, the repertoire was profiled, and TCRdb retains in-frame clones only, with some absent. The sample yields around 94,000 clones, roughly nine tenths seen once. Between the trimmed V and J ends, which lost 5 bases and 0 bases, there was a span of 10 bases. The CDR3 loop spans 14 amino acids. Germline V gene sequence: CDR1 SGHNT, CDR2 YENEEA. What was sequenced was peripheral blood. The TCR was taken from a woman in her forties or fifties with COVID-19, enrolled during active disease. This chain joins TRBV11-3 and TRBJ1-2, with D perhaps matching TRBD1 (6 bases). The CDR3 sequence: CASSPQGSNYGYTF. In nucleotides, the CDR3 is TGTGCCAGCAGCCCCCAGGGGTCTAACTATGGCTACACCTTC.